A single sample gave rise to the 10 T cell receptor beta chains below, sequenced in a study of shared clonotypes between healthy human individuals. Produced via immunoSEQ multiplex PCR; TCRdb's table is partial and in-frame only. Here the sample spans around 440,000 clones, approximately 71% being singletons. Sample: PBMCs. The receptors derive from a woman between 40 and 55 years old in good health. Some clones in this sample may be carry-over from other donors' samples.

This chain joins TRBV7-6 and TRBJ2-7, with 9 bases identical to TRBD2. Germline-derived CDR1 and CDR2 are SGHVS and FNYEAQ. With V trimmed by 1 base and J by 0 bases, 16 bases remained unmatched. The CDR3 loop spans 20 amino acids. This chain's CDR3 is CASSLGAGGTGQSPSYEQYF. The CDR3 DNA is TGTGCCAGCAGCTTAGGAGCGGGGGGCACGGGACAGAGCCCCTCCTACGAGCAGTACTTC.

In DNA, the CDR3 is TGTGCCAGCAGACCGGCGGGCGGCAACTATGGCTACACCTTC. The encoded protein is CASRPAGGNYGYTF. This chain connects TRBV7-2 to TRBJ1-2; no clear D gene. CDR1 and CDR2 from the germline V gene are SGHTA and FQGNSA. This CDR3 contains 14 residues. V lost 6 bases and J 2 bases, leaving 13 bases between the germline ends.

This chain connects TRBV7-3 to TRBJ2-4, with TRBD2 matching over 7 bases. This CDR3 is built from 13 residues. Per the germline V gene, CDR1 is SGHTA and CDR2 is FQGTGA. V was pared by 2 bases and J by 9 bases, with 4 bases of the junction left unmatched. The CDR3 region is CASSLGRESIQYF. The CDR3 DNA follows: TGTGCCAGCAGCTTAGGGCGGGAGAGCATTCAGTACTTC.

As for this clone: This is likely an artifact of a read error, given a far larger clone one base away. The chain carries TRBV5-6 and TRBJ2-1; tentative D call: TRBD1 (5 bases). V was shortened by 0 bases and J by 14 bases, with 9 bases between the two germline ends. The V gene's germline CDR1 is SGHDT and CDR2 YYEEEE. The CDR3 extends over 11 amino acids. Here the CDR3 DNA reads TGTGCCAGCAGCTTGGGCTCAGGGAAGTTCTTC. Its protein product is CASSLGSGKFF.

The V gene is TRBV7-2, the J gene TRBJ1-2; no clear D. Germline values: CDR1 SGHTA, CDR2 FQGNSA. V was trimmed by 5 bases and J by 5 bases, leaving 15 bases between them. CDR3 size: 14 residues. CDR3 sequence reads: CASSPIRSAYGYTF. CDR3 nucleotides: TGTGCCAGCAGCCCCATCCGTTCTGCTTATGGCTACACCTTC.

V usage is TRBV27 and J usage is TRBJ2-2, with a tentative D call TRBD1 (5 bases). The CDR3 runs to 14 residues. Trimming removed 5 bases from V and 3 bases from J, with 10 bases in between. The germline gives CDR1 MNHEY, CDR2 SMNVEV (reference sequence). Here the CDR3 reads CASSRDSYTGELFF. DNA of the CDR3: TGTGCCAGCAGTCGAGACAGCTACACCGGGGAGCTGTTTTTT.

With regard to this clone: Given a far larger clone just one base away, this is likely a sequencing read error. The chain recombines TRBV6-5 with TRBJ1-4; possibly TRBD1 for D (6 bases). The CDR3 length is 13 residues. Germline CDR1 is MNHEY and CDR2 is SVGAGI. The CDR3 here is CASSEGKGEKLLF. Here the CDR3 DNA reads TGTGCCAGCAGTGAAGGGAAGGGGGAAAAACTGCTTTTT.

The V call is TRBV6-5, the J call TRBJ2-2; D perhaps matches TRBD2 (6 bases). V was cut by 9 bases and J by 7 bases, with 15 bases left in between. Germline CDR1 reads MNHEY; CDR2 reads SVGAGI. The CDR3 totals 13 residues. CDR3 amino acids: CARYSGLCGELFF. The CDR3, as DNA: TGTGCCAGGTATAGCGGACTATGCGGGGAGCTGTTTTTT.

Note on this clone: The sample holds other DNA sequences that translate to the same CDR3. The chain is built from TRBV28 and TRBJ1-1; maybe TRBD1 (5 bases). The CDR3 sequence is 11 residues long. Germline V gene sequence: CDR1 MDHEN, CDR2 SYDVKM. V was trimmed by 5 bases and J by 8 bases, leaving 9 bases between them. The CDR3 loop reads CASSANREAFF. The CDR3 DNA follows: TGTGCCAGCAGTGCAAACAGGGAAGCTTTCTTT.

The rearrangement uses TRBV6-1 and TRBJ2-7; TRBD1 matches 8 bases. CDR3 size: 15 residues. The germline CDR1 and CDR2 sequences are MNHNS and SASEGT. The junction had 8 bases not matched to a gene; V was cut back by 7 bases and J by 0 bases. CDR3 protein: CASTWGDRNSYEQYF. DNA for the CDR3: TGTGCCAGCACCTGGGGGGACAGGAACTCCTACGAGCAGTACTTC.